Below, one T cell receptor beta chain is given with its context. This CDR3 has 16 amino acids. The V and J ends lost 2 bases and 1 base respectively, with 14 bases between them. From germline, CDR1 is ENHRY and CDR2 SYGVKD. This sample is part of a study of blood T cell repertoires in COVID-19. Profiled with immunoSEQ multiplex PCR; TCRdb holds only in-frame clones, not every one. The sample contains over 150,000 clones, about nine tenths of which appear only once. This TCR was recovered from a man between 18 and 29 years old who had recovered from COVID-19. The specimen sequenced was peripheral blood. This chain connects TRBV10-3 to TRBJ1-1; perhaps TRBD1 as D (5 bases). As DNA, the CDR3 is TGTGCCATCAGTGAGGGGGGGACCGACCAGAACACTGAAGCTTTCTTT. Translated: CAISEGGTDQNTEAFF.